The clone carrying this T cell receptor (beta chain) has a single count. The table came from immunoSEQ multiplex PCR; TCRdb's copy has only in-frame clones and leaves some out. Altogether over 45,000 clones are present, 88% being singletons, with the ten largest covering around 0.38%. This record comes from a study of T cell changes during pregnancy in multiple sclerosis. Trimming pared 3 bases from V and 3 bases from J, leaving 8 bases between. The germline gives CDR1 MNHNS, CDR2 SASEGT. The CDR3 length is 13 residues. The starting material was CD4+ T cells from peripheral blood mononuclear cells, obtained in the third trimester of pregnancy. J is TRBJ1-1 and V is TRBV6-1; D is perhaps TRBD1 (6 bases). The receptor was isolated from a female donor with multiple sclerosis, enrolled in a pregnancy study. The CDR3 DNA reads as TGTGCCAGCAGTGAGGGGGCGCACACTGAAGCTTTCTTT. This encodes CASSEGAHTEAFF.